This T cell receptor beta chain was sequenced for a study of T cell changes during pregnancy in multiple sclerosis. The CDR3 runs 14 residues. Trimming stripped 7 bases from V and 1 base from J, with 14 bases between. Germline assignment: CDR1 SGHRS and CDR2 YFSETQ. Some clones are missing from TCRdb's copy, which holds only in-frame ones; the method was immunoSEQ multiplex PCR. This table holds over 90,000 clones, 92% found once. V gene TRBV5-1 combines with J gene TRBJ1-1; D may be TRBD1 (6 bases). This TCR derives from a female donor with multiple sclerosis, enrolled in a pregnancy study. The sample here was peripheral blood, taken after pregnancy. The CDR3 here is CASRTVSQNTEAFF. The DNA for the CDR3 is TGCGCCAGCCGGACAGTTTCCCAGAACACTGAAGCTTTCTTT.